Sequencing of this T cell receptor beta chain was carried out in a study of naive and memory T cell subsets. Study outcomes and limitations: Over 95% of naive TCR sequences appeared only once after error correction, unlike memory subsets.

Alpha and beta libraries were amplified separately from the second PCR onward. Sequential positive selection took CD4 T cells first, then CD8 T cells. Both TRBC1 and TRBC2 were covered by a beta constant-region primer of two equimolar oligonucleotides. TCRdb re-called the UMI-ligation and nested PCR reads through MiXCR, storing one row per CDR3 protein. The sample includes under 150,000 distinct CDR3 sequences, approximately 15% of them seen just once. As concerns this clonotype: Its antigen is unidentified.

This TCR derives from a human donor in good health. Material: naive CD4+ T cells from blood.

The CDR3 sequence is CATSNPNGVETQYF. CDR3 DNA sequence: TGTGCCACCAGCAACCCGAATGGGGTAGAGACCCAGTACTTC. The chain combines TRBV15 with TRBJ2-5; no clear D. Germline V gene data show CDR1 as LNHNV and CDR2 as YYDKDF (reference sequence). The CDR3 sequence is 14 residues long. Deletions cut 4 bases from V and 4 bases from J, with 13 bases between.